The rows below give T cell receptor beta chains drawn from one sample of a study of T cell repertoires in cytomegalovirus infection. Using its own MiXCR run on the reads, TCRdb lists one record per CDR3 protein. Seen here are more than 400,000 distinct CDR3 sequences, 26% observed once, and the top ten hold roughly an eighth. Input material: PBMCs. All receptors come from a human donor in good health (CMV status not recorded). Some clones in this sample may be carry-over from other donors' samples. The CDR3 runs from the conserved cysteine through the conserved F or W. Fields, in order: D gene, V gene, clone size, J gene, CDR3 protein, CDR3 DNA. D genes are given only for firm matches. Clone size is not always given. Where it is, it says once, few, many or a class for expanded clones.

D: .; V: TRBV12-3/TRBV12-4; size: .; J: TRBJ2-5; CDR3: CASSPGTSNRGQETQYF; DNA: TGTGCCAGCAGCCCCGGGACATCGAATCGGGGCCAAGAGACCCAGTACTTC
D: TRBD1; V: TRBV28; size: .; J: TRBJ2-3; CDR3: CASSLNPARGQGKDTQYF; DNA: TGTGCCAGCAGTTTAAATCCCGCCAGGGGACAGGGCAAAGATACGCAGTATTTT
D: .; V: TRBV19; size: few; J: TRBJ1-5; CDR3: CASRGRAANQPQHF; DNA: TGTGCCAGTAGAGGCAGGGCCGCGAATCAGCCCCAGCATTTT
D: TRBD1; V: TRBV28; size: .; J: TRBJ1-5; CDR3: CASSNPGQGRNQPQHF; DNA: TGTGCCAGCAGTAACCCGGGACAGGGTCGGAATCAGCCCCAGCATTTT
D: .; V: TRBV5-1; size: few; J: TRBJ2-5; CDR3: CASSLSVKDRRLEETQYF; DNA: TGCGCCAGCAGCTTAAGTGTTAAGGACAGACGTCTTGAAGAGACCCAGTACTTC
D: .; V: TRBV15; size: many; J: TRBJ2-1; CDR3: CATSRESGKGPDEQFF; DNA: TGTGCCACCAGCAGAGAAAGCGGTAAGGGGCCTGATGAGCAGTTCTTC
D: TRBD2; V: TRBV13; size: .; J: TRBJ2-1; CDR3: CASTYERETWDEQFF; DNA: TGTGCCAGCACCTACGAGCGGGAAACGTGGGATGAGCAGTTCTTC
D: .; V: TRBV5-1; size: .; J: TRBJ2-2; CDR3: CASSLLPGSGELFF; DNA: TGCGCCAGCAGCTTGTTGCCGGGATCCGGGGAGCTGTTTTTT
D: .; V: TRBV20-1; size: .; J: TRBJ2-3; CDR3: CSARVAGRDTQYF; DNA: TGCAGTGCTAGAGTGGCGGGACGAGATACGCAGTATTTT
D: .; V: TRBV6-5; size: .; J: TRBJ2-3; CDR3: CASRPQGPAGDTQYF; DNA: TGTGCCAGCAGACCGCAGGGCCCCGCCGGAGATACGCAGTATTTT
D: TRBD1; V: TRBV10-3; size: once; J: TRBJ1-2; CDR3: CAAGRGQDYGYTF; DNA: TGTGCCGCTGGGAGGGGGCAGGACTATGGCTACACCTTC
D: TRBD2; V: TRBV6-2/TRBV6-3; size: few; J: TRBJ2-7; CDR3: CASRASGRGEQYF; DNA: TGTGCCAGCAGGGCTAGCGGGAGAGGCGAGCAGTACTTC
D: TRBD2; V: TRBV7-9; size: many; J: TRBJ2-3; CDR3: CASSSDGLSGRGTDTQYF; DNA: TGTGCCAGCAGCTCGGACGGGCTGAGCGGGAGAGGCACAGATACGCAGTATTTT
D: TRBD1; V: TRBV7-2; size: many; J: TRBJ1-5; CDR3: CASSLFPRDSGNQPQHF; DNA: TGTGCCAGCAGCTTATTTCCCCGGGACAGCGGCAATCAGCCCCAGCATTTT
D: .; V: TRBV19; size: .; J: TRBJ2-6; CDR3: CASSIRTQGNSGANVLTF; DNA: TGTGCCAGTAGTATCCGCACCCAAGGGAACTCTGGGGCCAACGTCCTGACTTTC
D: TRBD1; V: TRBV10-3; size: .; J: TRBJ2-7; CDR3: CAISKGQDSYEQYF; DNA: TGTGCCATCAGTAAAGGACAGGACTCCTACGAGCAGTACTTC
D: TRBD1; V: TRBV7-2; size: few; J: TRBJ1-5; CDR3: CASSPQGRSNQPQHF; DNA: TGTGCCAGCAGCCCACAGGGGCGCAGCAATCAGCCCCAGCATTTT
D: .; V: TRBV27; size: .; J: TRBJ1-2; CDR3: CASSSDSLYGYTF; DNA: TGTGCCAGCAGTTCTGACAGCCTCTATGGCTACACCTTC
D: .; V: TRBV18; size: few; J: TRBJ1-5; CDR3: CASSPALSNQPQHF; DNA: TGTGCCAGCTCCCCGGCTTTGAGCAATCAGCCCCAGCATTTT
D: .; V: TRBV4-1; size: few; J: TRBJ1-2; CDR3: CASSPAVLLADYTF; DNA: TGCGCCAGCAGCCCCGCGGTGTTGCTAGCTGACTACACCTTC
D: TRBD1; V: TRBV7-2; size: many; J: TRBJ1-5; CDR3: CASSLAGQGARNQPQHF; DNA: TGTGCCAGCAGCTTAGCGGGACAGGGGGCCCGCAATCAGCCCCAGCATTTT
D: .; V: TRBV7-2; size: few; J: TRBJ2-1; CDR3: CASSTYDVNEQFF; DNA: TGTGCCAGCAGCACTTACGACGTCAATGAGCAGTTCTTC
D: TRBD2; V: TRBV20-1; size: few; J: TRBJ2-1; CDR3: CSALRPGGNEQFF; DNA: TGCAGTGCTCTCCGCCCGGGAGGCAATGAGCAGTTCTTC
D: .; V: TRBV7-2; size: many; J: TRBJ1-5; CDR3: CASSLWAGQPQHF; DNA: TGTGCCAGCAGCTTATGGGCGGGGCAGCCCCAGCATTTT
D: .; V: TRBV27; size: many; J: TRBJ2-6; CDR3: CASSSLGSSGANVLTF; DNA: TGTGCCAGCAGTTCCCTCGGGAGCTCTGGGGCCAACGTCCTGACTTTC
D: TRBD2; V: TRBV5-1; size: .; J: TRBJ2-2; CDR3: CASSFYTGGRMNTGELFF; DNA: TGCGCCAGCAGCTTTTATACTGGCGGGAGGATGAACACCGGGGAGCTGTTTTTT
D: .; V: TRBV19; size: few; J: TRBJ1-2; CDR3: CASSIQNYGYTF; DNA: TGTGCCAGTAGTATACAGAACTATGGCTACACCTTC
D: .; V: TRBV7-2; size: many; J: TRBJ2-2; CDR3: CASSLGLAPNTGELFF; DNA: TGTGCCAGCAGCTTAGGTCTAGCTCCGAACACCGGGGAGCTGTTTTTT
D: TRBD1; V: TRBV6-2/TRBV6-3; size: .; J: TRBJ1-1; CDR3: CASSFTGGSEAFF; DNA: TGTGCCAGCAGTTTTACAGGGGGCTCTGAAGCTTTCTTT
D: TRBD1; V: TRBV7-6; size: .; J: TRBJ2-1; CDR3: CASSPGQGADEQFF; DNA: TGTGCCAGCAGCCCAGGACAGGGGGCCGATGAGCAGTTCTTC
D: .; V: TRBV5-4; size: .; J: TRBJ2-3; CDR3: CASSFYGSGDTQYF; DNA: TGTGCCAGCAGCTTTTACGGGAGTGGAGATACGCAGTATTTT
D: .; V: TRBV7-2; size: many; J: TRBJ2-3; CDR3: CASSETGRGTDTQYF; DNA: TGTGCCAGCAGCGAAACAGGACGCGGCACAGATACGCAGTATTTT
D: .; V: TRBV7-2; size: many; J: TRBJ1-3; CDR3: CASSLRGWDTIYF; DNA: TGTGCCAGCAGCTTACGAGGGTGGGACACCATATATTTT
D: .; V: TRBV19; size: few; J: TRBJ2-6; CDR3: CVSGSKSGANVLTF; DNA: TGTGTCTCAGGGTCAAAATCTGGGGCCAACGTCCTGACTTTC
D: .; V: TRBV19; size: few; J: TRBJ1-1; CDR3: CASRNPQPHTEAFF; DNA: TGTGCCAGTAGGAACCCCCAGCCTCACACTGAAGCTTTCTTT
D: .; V: TRBV7-2; size: many; J: TRBJ1-5; CDR3: CASSLTALLSNQPQHF; DNA: TGTGCCAGCAGTTTAACCGCCCTATTGAGCAATCAGCCCCAGCATTTT
D: .; V: TRBV28; size: few; J: TRBJ1-5; CDR3: CATSGSPWGNQPQHF; DNA: TGTGCCACTAGCGGGTCTCCATGGGGCAATCAGCCCCAGCATTTT
D: .; V: TRBV7-2; size: many; J: TRBJ2-1; CDR3: CASSLEGTSINEQFF; DNA: TGTGCCAGCAGCTTAGAAGGGACCTCTATCAATGAGCAGTTCTTC
D: TRBD1; V: TRBV7-4; size: .; J: TRBJ1-1; CDR3: CASSLVTRGPTEAFF; DNA: TGTGCCAGCAGCTTAGTCACCAGGGGGCCCACTGAAGCTTTCTTT
D: TRBD2; V: TRBV6-1; size: few; J: TRBJ2-3; CDR3: CASLTRLAAASSTDTQYF; DNA: TGTGCCAGCTTAACCAGACTAGCTGCGGCCTCTAGCACAGATACGCAGTATTTT
D: .; V: TRBV29-1; size: few; J: TRBJ2-1; CDR3: CSVAPSRSRNEQFF; DNA: TGCAGCGTTGCTCCGTCCAGGTCGAGGAATGAGCAGTTCTTC
D: .; V: TRBV7-2; size: many; J: TRBJ2-1; CDR3: CASSLVYAGDEQFF; DNA: TGTGCCAGCAGCTTAGTTTATGCGGGCGATGAGCAGTTCTTC
D: TRBD2; V: TRBV7-6; size: few; J: TRBJ2-5; CDR3: CASSRDYHQETQYF; DNA: TGTGCCAGCAGCCGGGACTACCACCAAGAGACCCAGTACTTC
D: .; V: TRBV6-2/TRBV6-3; size: .; J: TRBJ1-2; CDR3: CASSYSNSLIRDYGYTF; DNA: TGTGCCAGCAGTTACTCGAACAGTCTTATCCGAGACTATGGCTACACCTTC
D: .; V: TRBV7-3; size: .; J: TRBJ2-1; CDR3: CASSESIKDEQFF; DNA: TGTGCCAGCAGCGAATCTATCAAAGATGAGCAGTTCTTC
D: .; V: TRBV5-6; size: few; J: TRBJ2-5; CDR3: CASSRDGGYQETQYF; DNA: TGTGCCAGCAGTCGGGACGGTGGGTACCAAGAGACCCAGTACTTC
D: .; V: TRBV11-2; size: few; J: TRBJ1-1; CDR3: CASSYSETEAFF; DNA: TGTGCCAGCAGCTACTCGGAGACGGAAGCTTTCTTT